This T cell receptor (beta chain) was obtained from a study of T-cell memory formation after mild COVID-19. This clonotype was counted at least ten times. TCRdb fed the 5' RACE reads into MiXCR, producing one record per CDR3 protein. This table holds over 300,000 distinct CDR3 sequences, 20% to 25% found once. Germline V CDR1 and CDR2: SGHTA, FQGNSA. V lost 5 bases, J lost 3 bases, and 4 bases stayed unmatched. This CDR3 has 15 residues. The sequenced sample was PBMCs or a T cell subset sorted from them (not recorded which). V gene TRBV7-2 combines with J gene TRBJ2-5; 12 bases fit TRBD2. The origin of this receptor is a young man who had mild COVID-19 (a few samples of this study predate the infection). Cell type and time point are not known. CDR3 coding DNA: TGTGCCAGCAGCGCCACTAGCGGGGGGAAAGAGACCCAGTACTTC. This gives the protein CASSATSGGKETQYF.